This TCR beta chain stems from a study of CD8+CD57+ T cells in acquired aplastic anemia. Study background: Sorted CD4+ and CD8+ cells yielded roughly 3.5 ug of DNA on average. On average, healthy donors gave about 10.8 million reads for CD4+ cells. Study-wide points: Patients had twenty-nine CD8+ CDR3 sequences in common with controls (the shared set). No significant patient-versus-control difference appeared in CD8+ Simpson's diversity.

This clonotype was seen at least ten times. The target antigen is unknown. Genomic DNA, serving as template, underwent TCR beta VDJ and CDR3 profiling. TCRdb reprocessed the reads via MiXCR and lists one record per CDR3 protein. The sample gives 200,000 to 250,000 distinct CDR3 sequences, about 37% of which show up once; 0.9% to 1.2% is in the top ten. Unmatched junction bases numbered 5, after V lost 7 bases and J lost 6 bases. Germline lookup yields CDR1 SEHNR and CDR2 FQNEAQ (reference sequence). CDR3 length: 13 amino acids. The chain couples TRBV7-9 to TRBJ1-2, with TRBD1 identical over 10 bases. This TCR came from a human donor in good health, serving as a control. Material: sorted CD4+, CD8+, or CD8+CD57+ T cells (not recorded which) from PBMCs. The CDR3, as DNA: TGTGCCAGCAATGTGGGACAGGGGAATGGCTACACCTTC. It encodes CASNVGQGNGYTF.